The 5 T cell receptor beta chains listed next were all sequenced from one sample in a study of radiotherapy plus CTLA-4 blockade in lung cancer. Assay used: immunoSEQ multiplex PCR; TCRdb lists only in-frame clones, some missing. The top ten clones hold 8% to 10% of a sample with some 70,000 clones, 79% of them seen once. Sample: peripheral blood, taken from a patient treated with radiotherapy plus ipilimumab. These receptors were obtained from a human donor with non-small cell lung cancer who had a complete response to radiotherapy plus ipilimumab.

This clone was observed a single time. Written as DNA, the CDR3 is TGTGCCAGCAGTTCCTGGGACAGCCAAGAGACCCAGTACTTC. Translation: CASSSWDSQETQYF. The genes are TRBV2 and TRBJ2-5; 7 bases match TRBD1. The CDR3 runs 14 residues. Germline trimming cut 5 bases from V and 1 base from J; bases unmatched to any gene: 4. CDR1 is SNHLY, CDR2 FYNNEI, per germline.

J is TRBJ1-5 and V is TRBV6-1; D unclear. Germline V lookup: CDR1 MNHNS, CDR2 SASEGT. The CDR3 totals 15 residues. Trimming removed 6 bases at V and 3 bases at J, with 15 bases between. Written as DNA, the CDR3 is TGTGCCAGCAGGGACGACCGGTTCCACAATCAGCCCCAGCATTTT. This gives the protein CASRDDRFHNQPQHF.

The rearrangement uses TRBV15 and TRBJ1-3; a possible D gene is TRBD1 (6 bases). Deletions cut 1 base from V and 6 bases from J, with 13 bases between. The CDR3 has 15 amino acids. The germline CDR1 and CDR2 sequences are LNHNV and YYDKDF (reference sequence). CDR3 protein: CATSRARDNLNTIYF. In DNA, the CDR3 is TGTGCCACCAGCAGAGCCCGGGACAACTTAAACACCATATATTTT.

The chain joins TRBV5-4 to TRBJ2-5, with 10 bases aligning to TRBD1. The DNA end is a closer match to TRBJ2-7, so the J assignment may be wrong. The CDR3 extends over 15 amino acids. CDR1 is SGHNT and CDR2 is YYREEE in the germline V gene (reference sequence). In nucleotides, the CDR3 is TGTGCCAGCAGCTGGGACAGGGGTGGGACCTACGAGCAGTACTTC. Its protein product is CASSWDRGGTYEQYF.

This clone was observed a few times. The genes are TRBV12-1 and TRBJ2-5; the D call in the table, TRBD2, was not verified against the DNA. TRBV12-1 is listed as a pseudogene. CDR3 length: 18 residues. Here the CDR3 reads CARPSPGLAGPNQETQYF. In nucleotides, the CDR3 is TGTGCCAGACCCTCTCCGGGACTAGCGGGACCTAACCAAGAGACCCAGTACTTC.